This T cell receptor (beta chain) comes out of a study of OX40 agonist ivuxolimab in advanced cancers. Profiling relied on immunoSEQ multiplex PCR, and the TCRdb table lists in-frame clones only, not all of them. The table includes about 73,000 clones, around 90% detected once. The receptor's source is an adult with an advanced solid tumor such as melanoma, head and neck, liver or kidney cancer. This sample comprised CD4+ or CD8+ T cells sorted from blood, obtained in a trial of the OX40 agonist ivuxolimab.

As DNA, the CDR3 is TGTGCCAGCAGCTTGGGGGGGACAGCTGCTAACTATGGCTACACCTTC. Its protein product is CASSLGGTAANYGYTF. The chain employs TRBV5-5 and TRBJ1-2, with 7 bases lining up with TRBD1. The CDR3 covers 16 residues. The germline V gene has CDR1 SGHKS and CDR2 YYEKEE (reference sequence). J was trimmed by 0 bases and V by 0 bases; bases with no gene match: 5.